This T cell receptor (beta chain) is from a study of metastatic and nonmetastatic thyroid tumors. About the research overall: Across peripheral blood and tumor or nodule tissue samples taken from malignant and benign thyroid patients, the repertoires were compared with one another.

The CDR3 spans 15 residues. Per germline, CDR1 SGHAT and CDR2 FQNNGV. V was clipped by 5 bases and J by 0 bases, with 11 bases between them. As originally analysed: Across clinicopathological groups, CDR3 differences served as the basis for building a distant-metastasis classifier for papillary thyroid cancer. Via MiXCR, TCRdb re-called the PCR reads. The V and J calls were not made by the authors but by TCRdb's processing. The sample records 53,000 or so clones, 20% to 25% being singletons. Each patient went into thyroid surgery without having received any treatment. This TCR was recovered from a female donor with papillary thyroid cancer or a benign thyroid nodule (not recorded which). Some clones in this sample may be carry-over from other donors' samples. V is TRBV11-2 and J is TRBJ2-1; no reliable D call. Input material: blood. In DNA, the CDR3 is TGTGCCAGCAGCCGCGGCGAAATCTCCTACAATGAGCAGTTCTTC. This gives the protein CASSRGEISYNEQFF.